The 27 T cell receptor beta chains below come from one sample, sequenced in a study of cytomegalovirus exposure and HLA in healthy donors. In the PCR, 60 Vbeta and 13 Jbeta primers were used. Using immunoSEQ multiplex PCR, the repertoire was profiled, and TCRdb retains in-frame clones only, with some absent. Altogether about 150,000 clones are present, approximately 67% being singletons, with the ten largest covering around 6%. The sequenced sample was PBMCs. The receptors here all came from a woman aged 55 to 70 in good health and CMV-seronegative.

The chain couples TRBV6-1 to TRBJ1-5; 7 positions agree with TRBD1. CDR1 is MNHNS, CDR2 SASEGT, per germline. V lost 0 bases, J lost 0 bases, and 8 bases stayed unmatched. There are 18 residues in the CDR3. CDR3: CASSEAGTDISSNQPQHF. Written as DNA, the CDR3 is TGTGCCAGCAGTGAAGCCGGGACAGATATTAGTAGCAATCAGCCCCAGCATTTT.

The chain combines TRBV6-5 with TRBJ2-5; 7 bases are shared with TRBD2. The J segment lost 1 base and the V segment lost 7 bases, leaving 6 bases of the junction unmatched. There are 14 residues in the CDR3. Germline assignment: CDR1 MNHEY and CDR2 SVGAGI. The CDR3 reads CASTPPGGQETQYF. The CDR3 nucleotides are TGTGCCAGCACCCCTCCGGGGGGCCAAGAGACCCAGTACTTC.

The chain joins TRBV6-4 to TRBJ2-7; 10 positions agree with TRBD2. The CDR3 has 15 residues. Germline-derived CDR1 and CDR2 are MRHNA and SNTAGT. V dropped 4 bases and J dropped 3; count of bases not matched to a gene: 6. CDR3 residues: CASSGRGTSDYEQYF. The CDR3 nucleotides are TGTGCCAGCAGTGGCCGGGGGACTAGCGACTACGAGCAGTACTTC.

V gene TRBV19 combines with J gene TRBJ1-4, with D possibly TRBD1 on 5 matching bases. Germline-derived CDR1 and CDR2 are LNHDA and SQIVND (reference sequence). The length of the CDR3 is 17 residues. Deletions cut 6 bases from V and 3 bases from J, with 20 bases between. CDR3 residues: CASSPRGTGRANEKLFF. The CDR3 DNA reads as TGTGCCAGTAGCCCTCGCGGGACGGGTCGGGCTAATGAAAAACTGTTTTTT.

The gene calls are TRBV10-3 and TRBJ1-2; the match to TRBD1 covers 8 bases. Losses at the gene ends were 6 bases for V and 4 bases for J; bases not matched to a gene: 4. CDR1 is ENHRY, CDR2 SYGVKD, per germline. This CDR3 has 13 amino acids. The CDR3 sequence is CAISQDRGYGYTF. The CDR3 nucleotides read TGTGCCATCAGCCAAGACAGGGGCTATGGCTACACCTTC.

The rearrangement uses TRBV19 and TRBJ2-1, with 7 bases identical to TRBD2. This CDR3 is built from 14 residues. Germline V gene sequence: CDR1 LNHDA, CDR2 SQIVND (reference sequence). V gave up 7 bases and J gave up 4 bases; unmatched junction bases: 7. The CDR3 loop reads CASTVGRLYNEQFF. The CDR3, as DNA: TGTGCCAGTACTGTCGGGAGGTTGTACAATGAGCAGTTCTTC.

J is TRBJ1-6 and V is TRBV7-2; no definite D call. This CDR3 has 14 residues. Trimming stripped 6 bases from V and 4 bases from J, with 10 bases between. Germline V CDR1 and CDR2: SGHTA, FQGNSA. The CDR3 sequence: CASRLDPYNSPLHF. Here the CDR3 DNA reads TGTGCCAGCAGGCTAGACCCATATAATTCACCCCTCCACTTT. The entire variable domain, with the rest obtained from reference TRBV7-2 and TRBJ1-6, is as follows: GAGVSQSPSNKVTEKGKDVELRCDPISGHTALYWYRQSLGQGLEFLIYFQGNSAPDKSGLPSDRFSAERTGGSVSTLTIQRTQQEDSAVYLCASRLDPYNSPLHFGNGTRLTVT.

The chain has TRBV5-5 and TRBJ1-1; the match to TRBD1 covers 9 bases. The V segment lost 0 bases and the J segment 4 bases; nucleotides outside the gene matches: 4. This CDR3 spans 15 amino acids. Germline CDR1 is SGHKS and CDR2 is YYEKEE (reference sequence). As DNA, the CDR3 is TGTGCCAGCAGCTTGGTAGGACAGGGGAGCACTGAAGCTTTCTTT. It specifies CASSLVGQGSTEAFF. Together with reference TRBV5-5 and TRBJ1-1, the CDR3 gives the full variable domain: DAGVTQSPTHLIKTRGQQVTLRCSPISGHKSVSWYQQVLGQGPQFIFQYYEKEERGRGNFPDRFSARQFPNYSSELNVNALLLGDSALYLCASSLVGQGSTEAFFGQGTRLTVV.

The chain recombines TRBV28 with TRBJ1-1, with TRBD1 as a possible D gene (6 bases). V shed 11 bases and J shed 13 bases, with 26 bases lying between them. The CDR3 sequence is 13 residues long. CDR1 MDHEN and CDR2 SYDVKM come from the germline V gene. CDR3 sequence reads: CASGGRNTYDLFF. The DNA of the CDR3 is TGTGCCTCGGGGGGGCGGAACACCTATGACCTTTTCTTT.

The CDR3 DNA sequence: TGTGCCAGCAGTGAAGGGGGCGCCGGAGACTATGGCTACACCTTC. Its translation is CASSEGGAGDYGYTF. J is TRBJ1-2 and V is TRBV2; D might be TRBD1 (5 bases). Germline-derived CDR1 and CDR2 are SNHLY and FYNNEI. CDR3 length: 15 amino acids. Trimming removed 1 base at V and 3 bases at J, with 12 bases between.

The CDR3 protein is CASSLLRGSIYGYTF. The CDR3 nucleotides read TGTGCCAGCAGCTTATTGCGGGGGTCAATCTATGGCTACACCTTC. The chain carries TRBV7-2 and TRBJ1-2, with D possibly TRBD1 on 5 matching bases. From germline, CDR1 is SGHTA and CDR2 FQGNSA. The CDR3 is made up of 15 amino acids. Trimming cost V 2 bases and J 4 bases, with 14 bases left between them. Full variable domain (rest looked up from reference TRBV7-2 and TRBJ1-2): GAGVSQSPSNKVTEKGKDVELRCDPISGHTALYWYRQSLGQGLEFLIYFQGNSAPDKSGLPSDRFSAERTGGSVSTLTIQRTQQEDSAVYLCASSLLRGSIYGYTFGSGTRLTVV.

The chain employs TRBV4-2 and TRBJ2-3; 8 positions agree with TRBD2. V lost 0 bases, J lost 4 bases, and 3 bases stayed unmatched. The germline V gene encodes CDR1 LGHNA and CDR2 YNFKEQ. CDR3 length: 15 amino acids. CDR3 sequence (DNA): TGTGCCAGCAGCCAAGAGGCGGGAGGTTCAGATACGCAGTATTTT. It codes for CASSQEAGGSDTQYF.

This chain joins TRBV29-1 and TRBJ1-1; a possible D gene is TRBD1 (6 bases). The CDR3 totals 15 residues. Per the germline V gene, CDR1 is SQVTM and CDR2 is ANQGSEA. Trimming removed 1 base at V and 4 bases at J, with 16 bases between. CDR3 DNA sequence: TGCAGCGTTGAAGTTGCGGGGGGGCGGGGCACTGAAGCTTTCTTT. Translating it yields CSVEVAGGRGTEAFF.

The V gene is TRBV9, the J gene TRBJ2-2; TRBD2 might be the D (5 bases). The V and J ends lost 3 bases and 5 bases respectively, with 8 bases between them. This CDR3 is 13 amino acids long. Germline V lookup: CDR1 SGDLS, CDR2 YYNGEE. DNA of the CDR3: TGTGCCAGCAGCGGTGGCGGGACCGGGGAGCTGTTTTTT. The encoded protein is CASSGGGTGELFF. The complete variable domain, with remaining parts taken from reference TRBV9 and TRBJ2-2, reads DSGVTQTPKHLITATGQRVTLRCSPRSGDLSVYWYQQSLDQGLQFLIQYYNGEERAKGNILERFSAQQFPDLHSELNLSSLELGDSALYFCASSGGGTGELFFGEGSRLTVL.

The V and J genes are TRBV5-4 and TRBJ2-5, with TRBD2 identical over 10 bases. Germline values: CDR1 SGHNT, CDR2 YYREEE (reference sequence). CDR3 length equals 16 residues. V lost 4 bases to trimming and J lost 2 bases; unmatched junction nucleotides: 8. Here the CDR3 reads CASSPYSGGGQETQYF. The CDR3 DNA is TGTGCCAGCAGCCCATACAGCGGGGGGGGGCAAGAGACCCAGTACTTC.

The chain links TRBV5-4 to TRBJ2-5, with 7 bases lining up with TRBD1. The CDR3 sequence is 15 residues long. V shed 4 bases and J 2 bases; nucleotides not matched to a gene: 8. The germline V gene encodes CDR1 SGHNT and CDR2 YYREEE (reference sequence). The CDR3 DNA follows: TGTGCCAGCAGCGCTCGGGGACAGCATCAAGAGACCCAGTACTTC. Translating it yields CASSARGQHQETQYF.

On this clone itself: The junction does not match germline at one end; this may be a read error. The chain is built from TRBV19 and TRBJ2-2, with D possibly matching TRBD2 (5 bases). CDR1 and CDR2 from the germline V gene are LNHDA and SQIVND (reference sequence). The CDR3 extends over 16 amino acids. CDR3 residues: CTSSRKLSGNTGELFF. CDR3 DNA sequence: TGTACCAGTAGTAGGAAACTCAGCGGGAACACCGGGGAGCTGTTTTTT.

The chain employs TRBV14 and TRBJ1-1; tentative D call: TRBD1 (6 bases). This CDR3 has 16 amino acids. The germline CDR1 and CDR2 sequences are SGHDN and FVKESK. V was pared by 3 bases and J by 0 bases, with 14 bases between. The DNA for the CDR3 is TGTGCCAGCAGCCAGGGAAGGGGGAAATTGAACACTGAAGCTTTCTTT. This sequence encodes CASSQGRGKLNTEAFF.

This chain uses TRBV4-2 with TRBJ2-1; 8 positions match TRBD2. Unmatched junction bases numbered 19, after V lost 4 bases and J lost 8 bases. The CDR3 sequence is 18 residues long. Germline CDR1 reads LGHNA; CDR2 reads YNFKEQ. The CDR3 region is CASSPPRSPGGPLDEQFF. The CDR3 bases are TGTGCCAGCAGCCCACCTAGATCACCGGGAGGGCCTCTAGATGAGCAGTTCTTC.

The CDR3 DNA reads TGTGCCAGCAGTGGCCTGGGACTAGCGGGAGGGTATGAGCAGTTCTTC. Its protein is CASSGLGLAGGYEQFF. The chain has TRBV6-1 and TRBJ2-1; TRBD2 matches at 16 bases. The CDR3 spans 16 residues. Germline CDR1 MNHNS, CDR2 SASEGT. V lost 4 bases and J lost 8; bases outside the gene matches: 5.

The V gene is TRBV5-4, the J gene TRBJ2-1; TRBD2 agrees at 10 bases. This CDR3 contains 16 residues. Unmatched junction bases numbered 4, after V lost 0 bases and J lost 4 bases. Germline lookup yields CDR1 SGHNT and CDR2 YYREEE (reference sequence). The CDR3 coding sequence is TGTGCCAGCAGCTTGGGAGCGGGGGGGTTATACAATGAGCAGTTCTTC. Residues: CASSLGAGGLYNEQFF.

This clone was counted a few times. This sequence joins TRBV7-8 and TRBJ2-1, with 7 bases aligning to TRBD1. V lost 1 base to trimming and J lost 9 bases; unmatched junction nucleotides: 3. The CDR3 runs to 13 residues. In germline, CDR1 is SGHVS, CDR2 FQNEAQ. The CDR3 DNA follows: TGTGCCAGCAGCTTAGGAGGGGGCGGTGAGCAGTTCTTC. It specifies CASSLGGGGEQFF.

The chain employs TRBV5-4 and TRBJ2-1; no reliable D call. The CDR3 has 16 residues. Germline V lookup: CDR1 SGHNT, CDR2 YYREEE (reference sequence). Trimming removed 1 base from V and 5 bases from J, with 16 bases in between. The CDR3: CASSLSLVRSDNEQFF. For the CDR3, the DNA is TGTGCCAGCAGCTTGAGTTTAGTCAGGTCGGACAATGAGCAGTTCTTC. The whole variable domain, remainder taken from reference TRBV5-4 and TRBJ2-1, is ETGVTQSPTHLIKTRGQQVTLRCSSQSGHNTVSWYQQALGQGPQFIFQYYREEENGRGNFPPRFSGLQFPNYSSELNVNALELDDSALYLCASSLSLVRSDNEQFFGPGTRLTVL.

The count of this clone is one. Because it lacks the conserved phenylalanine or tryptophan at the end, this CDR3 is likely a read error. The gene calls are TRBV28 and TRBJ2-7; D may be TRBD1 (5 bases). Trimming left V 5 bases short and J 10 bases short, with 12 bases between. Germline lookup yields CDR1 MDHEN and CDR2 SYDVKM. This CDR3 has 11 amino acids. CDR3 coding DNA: TGTGCCAGCAGTGACAGCTACCCACAGTACCTC. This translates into CASSDSYPQYL.

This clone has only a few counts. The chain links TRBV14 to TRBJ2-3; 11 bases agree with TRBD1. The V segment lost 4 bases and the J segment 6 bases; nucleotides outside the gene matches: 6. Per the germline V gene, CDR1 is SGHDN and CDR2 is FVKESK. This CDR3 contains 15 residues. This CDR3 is CASSRRTGGFDTQYF. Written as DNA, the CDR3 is TGTGCCAGCAGCCGACGGACAGGGGGCTTCGATACGCAGTATTTT.

CDR3 residues: CASSAQGMSTDTQYF. CDR3 sequence (DNA): TGTGCCAGTAGTGCACAGGGCATGAGCACAGATACGCAGTATTTT. The V call is TRBV19, the J call TRBJ2-3, with D perhaps TRBD1 (6 bases). The CDR3 has 15 amino acids. Germline-derived CDR1 and CDR2 are LNHDA and SQIVND (reference sequence). V gave up 5 bases and J gave up 0 bases, with 12 bases separating them.

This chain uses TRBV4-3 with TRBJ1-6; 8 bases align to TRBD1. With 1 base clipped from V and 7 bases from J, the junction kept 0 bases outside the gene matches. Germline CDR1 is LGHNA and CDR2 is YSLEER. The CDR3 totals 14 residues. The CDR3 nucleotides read TGCGCCAGCAGCCAAGGGGACAGGAATTCACCCCTCCACTTT. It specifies CASSQGDRNSPLHF.